The sequence of this T cell receptor (beta chain) was determined in a study of T-cell reconstitution after alpha-beta-depleted transplantation in children. General study results and limits: Some patients owed their high day-60 TCRbeta diversity to surviving recipient T cells and thymic progenitors. At one year after transplant, newly produced T cells mostly accounted for T-cell counts and diversity. Expanded graft clones, several hundred of them, were reportedly the source of alpha-beta T cells about two months after transplant.

This clonotype was found a few times. Its target is unknown. Unique molecular identifiers tagged the TCRbeta library. TCRdb reprocessed the PCR reads with MiXCR, giving one entry per CDR3 protein. The sample records 500,000 to 750,000 distinct CDR3 sequences, 27% being singletons. Germline V gene sequence: CDR1 LNHNV, CDR2 YYDKDF (reference sequence). The CDR3 spans 15 residues. With V trimmed by 1 base and J by 5 bases, 5 bases remained unmatched. The chain uses TRBV15 and TRBJ2-3; the match to TRBD2 covers 8 bases. The sample in question was PBMCs, obtained before TCRalphabeta/CD19-depleted stem cell transplant. The clonotype was recovered from a boy younger than two with Wiskott-Aldrich syndrome, due to receive a stem cell transplant. CDR3 nucleotide sequence: TGTGCCACCAGCAGAGCGACAGCGGGAGTAGATACGCAGTATTTT. It yields the protein CATSRATAGVDTQYF.